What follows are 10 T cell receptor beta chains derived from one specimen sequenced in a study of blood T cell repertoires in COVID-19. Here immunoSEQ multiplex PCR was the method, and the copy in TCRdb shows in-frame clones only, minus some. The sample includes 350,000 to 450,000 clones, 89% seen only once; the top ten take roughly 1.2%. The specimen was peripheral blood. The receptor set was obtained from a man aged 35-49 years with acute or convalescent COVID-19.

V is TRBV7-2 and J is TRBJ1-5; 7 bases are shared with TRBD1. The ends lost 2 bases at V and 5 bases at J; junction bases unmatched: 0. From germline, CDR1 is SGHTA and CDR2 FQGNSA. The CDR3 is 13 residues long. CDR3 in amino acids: CASSLQGDQPQHF. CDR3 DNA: TGTGCCAGCAGCTTACAGGGGGATCAGCCCCAGCATTTT.

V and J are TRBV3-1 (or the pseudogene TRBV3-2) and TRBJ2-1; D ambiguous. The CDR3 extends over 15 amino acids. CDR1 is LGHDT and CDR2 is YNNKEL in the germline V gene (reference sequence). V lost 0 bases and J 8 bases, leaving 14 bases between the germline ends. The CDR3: CASSQEQNILDEQFF. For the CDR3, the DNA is TGTGCCAGCAGCCAAGAACAGAATATCTTAGATGAGCAGTTCTTC.

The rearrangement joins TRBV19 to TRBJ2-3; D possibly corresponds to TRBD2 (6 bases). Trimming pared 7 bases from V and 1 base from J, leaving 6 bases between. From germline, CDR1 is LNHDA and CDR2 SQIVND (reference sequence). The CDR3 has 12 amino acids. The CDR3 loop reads CASTGGTDTQYF. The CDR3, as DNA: TGTGCCAGTACGGGGGGCACAGATACGCAGTATTTT.

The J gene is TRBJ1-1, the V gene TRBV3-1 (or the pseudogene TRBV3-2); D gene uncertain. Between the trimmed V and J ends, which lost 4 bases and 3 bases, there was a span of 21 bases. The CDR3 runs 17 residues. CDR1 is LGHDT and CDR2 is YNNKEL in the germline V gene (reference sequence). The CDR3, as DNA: TGTGCCAGCAGCCTGGCGGCTCTCGGGGTAGGTGACACTGAAGCTTTCTTT. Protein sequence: CASSLAALGVGDTEAFF.

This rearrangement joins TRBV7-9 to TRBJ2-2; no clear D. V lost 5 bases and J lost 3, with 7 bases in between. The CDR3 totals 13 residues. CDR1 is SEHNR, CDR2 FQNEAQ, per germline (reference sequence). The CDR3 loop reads CASSLRDTGELFF. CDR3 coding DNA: TGTGCCAGCAGCCTCCGGGACACCGGGGAGCTGTTTTTT. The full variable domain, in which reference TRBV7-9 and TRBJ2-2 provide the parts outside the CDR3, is DTGVSQNPRHKITKRGQNVTFRCDPISEHNRLYWYRQTLGQGPEFLTYFQNEAQLEKSRLLSDRFSAERPKGSFSTLEIQRTEQGDSAMYLCASSLRDTGELFFGEGSRLTVL.

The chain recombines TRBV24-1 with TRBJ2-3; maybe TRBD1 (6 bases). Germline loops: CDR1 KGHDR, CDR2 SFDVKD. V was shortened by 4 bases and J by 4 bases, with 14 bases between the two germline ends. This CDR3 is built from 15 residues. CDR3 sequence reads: CATSEGQGYSDTQYF. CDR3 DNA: TGTGCCACCAGTGAGGGCCAGGGGTACTCAGATACGCAGTATTTT.

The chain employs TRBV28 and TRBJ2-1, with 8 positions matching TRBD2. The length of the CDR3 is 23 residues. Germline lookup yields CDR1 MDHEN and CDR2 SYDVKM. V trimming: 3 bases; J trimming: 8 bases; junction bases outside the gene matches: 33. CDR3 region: CASSFIGPISFLLSKRETHEQFF. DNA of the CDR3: TGTGCCAGCAGTTTTATTGGTCCCATTTCCTTTCTCCTATCCAAGCGGGAGACGCATGAGCAGTTCTTC.

The CDR3 loop is CAWRLQGNYGYTF. In DNA form, the CDR3 reads TGTGCCTGGAGGTTACAGGGGAACTATGGCTACACCTTC. This chain connects TRBV30 to TRBJ1-2; TRBD1 matches 7 bases. The CDR3 totals 13 residues. From germline, CDR1 is GTSNPN and CDR2 SVGIG (reference sequence). Losses at the gene ends were 3 bases for V and 2 bases for J; bases not matched to a gene: 3.

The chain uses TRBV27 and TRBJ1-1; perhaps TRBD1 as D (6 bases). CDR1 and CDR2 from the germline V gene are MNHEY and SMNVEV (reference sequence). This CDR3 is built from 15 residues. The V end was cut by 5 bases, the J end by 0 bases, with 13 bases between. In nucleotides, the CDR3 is TGTGCCAGCAGTCCGACAGGAGTCATGAACACTGAAGCTTTCTTT. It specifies CASSPTGVMNTEAFF.

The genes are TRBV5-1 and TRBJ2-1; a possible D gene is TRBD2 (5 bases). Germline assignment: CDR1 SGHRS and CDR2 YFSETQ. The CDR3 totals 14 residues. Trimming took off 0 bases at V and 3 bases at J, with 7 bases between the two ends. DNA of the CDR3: TGCGCCAGCAGCTTGGCCGGGAACTACAATGAGCAGTTCTTC. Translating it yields CASSLAGNYNEQFF.